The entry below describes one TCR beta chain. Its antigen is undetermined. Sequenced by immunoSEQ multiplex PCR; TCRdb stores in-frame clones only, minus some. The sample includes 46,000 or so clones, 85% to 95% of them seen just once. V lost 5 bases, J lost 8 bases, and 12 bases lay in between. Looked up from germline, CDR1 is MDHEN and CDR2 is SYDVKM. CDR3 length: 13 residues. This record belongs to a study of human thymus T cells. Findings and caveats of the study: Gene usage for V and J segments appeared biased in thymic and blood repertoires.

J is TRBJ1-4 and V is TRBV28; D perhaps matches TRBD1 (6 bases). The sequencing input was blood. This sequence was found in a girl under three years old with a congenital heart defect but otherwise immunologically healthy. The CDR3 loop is CASSREGVEKLFF. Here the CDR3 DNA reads TGTGCCAGCAGTCGGGAGGGGGTCGAAAAACTGTTTTTT.